These 22 T cell receptor beta chains came from one sample sequenced in a study of cytomegalovirus exposure and HLA in healthy donors. 13 Jbeta primers and 60 Vbeta primers were used for the PCR. The table came from immunoSEQ multiplex PCR; TCRdb's copy has only in-frame clones and leaves some out. This sample has about 120,000 clones, with around 84% found just once. Input material: PBMCs. The receptor set was obtained from a man younger than 35 in good health and CMV-seronegative.

The chain combines TRBV7-2 with TRBJ2-7, with TRBD1 matching 8 bases. Germline V CDR1 and CDR2: SGHTA, FQGNSA. The V and J ends lost 11 bases and 5 bases, in that order; junction bases with no gene match: 8. The CDR3 length is 12 residues. CDR3 nucleotides: TGTGCCGCCTCAGGGGGCGGGGACGAGCAGTACTTC. As protein: CAASGGGDEQYF.

V and J are TRBV6-6 and TRBJ1-1; D is unclear. The CDR3 covers 13 residues. V lost 5 bases to trimming and J lost 4 bases, with 11 bases between them. Germline V gene data show CDR1 as MNHNY and CDR2 as SVGAGI (reference sequence). For the CDR3, the DNA is TGTGCCAGCAGTCCTGTAGAGGGCACTGAAGCTTTCTTT. It is translated as CASSPVEGTEAFF.

The chain has TRBV23-1 and TRBJ1-2, with a possible D match to TRBD1 (5 bases). TRBV23-1 is an open reading frame whose function is uncertain. This CDR3 is 16 amino acids long. Trimming cost V 0 bases and J 3 bases, with 14 bases left between them. CDR3 nucleotide sequence: TGCGCCAGCAGTCAATCGACGGGCAGGGCGGACTATGGCTACACCTTC. Translation gives CASSQSTGRADYGYTF.

The chain couples TRBV6-5 to TRBJ1-2; D is possibly TRBD1 (6 bases). Germline CDR1 is MNHEY and CDR2 is SVGAGI. The CDR3 totals 12 residues. Deletions cut 5 bases from V and 4 bases from J, with 8 bases between. The CDR3 sequence is CASSLRGYGYTF. In DNA form, the CDR3 reads TGTGCCAGCAGTCTCAGGGGCTATGGCTACACCTTC.

This clone has just a few counts. CDR3 loop: CASSSRQGSKNSPLHF. The CDR3 coding sequence is TGTGCCAGCAGTTCCCGACAGGGCTCGAAAAATTCACCCCTCCACTTT. The V and J genes are TRBV6-5 and TRBJ1-6; 7 bases map to TRBD1. J was trimmed by 7 bases and V by 4 bases; bases with no gene match: 10. Looked up from germline, CDR1 is MNHEY and CDR2 is SVGAGI. The CDR3 is 16 residues long.

CDR3 sequence: CASRRTGLTYEQYF. Written as DNA, the CDR3 is TGTGCCAGCAGGCGTACAGGGTTAACCTACGAGCAGTACTTC. V usage is TRBV6-5 and J usage is TRBJ2-7, with TRBD1 as a possible D gene (6 bases). The V gene lost 6 bases and the J gene lost 2 bases, with 14 bases spanning the gap. This CDR3 is 14 amino acids long. The germline V gene has CDR1 MNHEY and CDR2 SVGAGI.

This clone appeared a single time. The genes are TRBV2 and TRBJ2-7, with a weak D call TRBD2 (7 bases). The CDR3 is 17 amino acids. Germline V gene data show CDR1 as SNHLY and CDR2 as FYNNEI. V lost 3 bases and J 1 base, leaving 19 bases between the germline ends. The CDR3 nucleotides are TGTGCCAGCAGTGACCCACTTGAGGGGGGGGAGTCCTACGAGCAGTACTTC. Amino acid sequence: CASSDPLEGGESYEQYF.

V is TRBV2 and J is TRBJ2-5; tentatively, D is TRBD2 (7 bases). The length of the CDR3 is 14 residues. Germline loops: CDR1 SNHLY, CDR2 FYNNEI. V was cut by 6 bases and J by 5 bases, with 16 bases left in between. The CDR3 loop is CASRRGEGVETQYF. The CDR3, as DNA: TGTGCCAGCAGGCGAGGGGAGGGGGTGGAGACCCAGTACTTC.

This clone was seen once. The V gene is TRBV5-1, the J gene TRBJ1-2; D may be TRBD1 (5 bases). The germline V and J ends were trimmed by 0 bases and 0 bases, with 18 bases remaining between them. CDR3 length: 18 residues. The germline V gene encodes CDR1 SGHRS and CDR2 YFSETQ. CDR3 in DNA: TGCGCCAGCAGCTTGGCCCTCCTTGACAGACCCACTAACTATGGCTACACCTTC. Protein product: CASSLALLDRPTNYGYTF. The whole variable domain, filled in from reference TRBV5-1 and TRBJ1-2, reads KAGVTQTPRYLIKTRGQQVTLSCSPISGHRSVSWYQQTPGQGLQFLFEYFSETQRNKGNFPGRFSGRQFSNSRSEMNVSTLELGDSALYLCASSLALLDRPTNYGYTFGSGTRLTVV.

In its sample, this clone was seen a few times. The J gene is TRBJ2-7, the V gene TRBV19; 8 nucleotides match TRBD1. The V segment lost 6 bases and the J segment 2 bases; nucleotides outside the gene matches: 6. Per the germline V gene, CDR1 is LNHDA and CDR2 is SQIVND (reference sequence). This CDR3 comprises 14 residues. The CDR3 DNA is TGTGCCAGTAGCCTTGGGACAGGCCCCTACGAGCAGTACTTC. Translating gives CASSLGTGPYEQYF.

The chain carries TRBV23-1 and TRBJ2-5, with 8 bases matching TRBD1. TRBV23-1 is filed as an ORF, its function uncertain. The CDR3 totals 15 residues. Trimming took 1 base from V and 2 from J; bases not matched to a gene: 3. The CDR3 spells CASSQWQGAQETQYF. The CDR3 DNA reads TGCGCCAGCAGTCAATGGCAGGGGGCACAAGAGACCCAGTACTTC.

V and J are TRBV19 and TRBJ1-1; 9 bases match TRBD1. The length of the CDR3 is 15 residues. Germline V gene sequence: CDR1 LNHDA, CDR2 SQIVND (reference sequence). V lost 4 bases to trimming and J lost 5 bases; unmatched junction nucleotides: 8. This CDR3 is CASSTPYRGRTEAFF. The CDR3 DNA sequence: TGTGCCAGTAGTACCCCCTACAGGGGGCGGACTGAAGCTTTCTTT.

With respect to this clone: The same CDR3 arises from other DNA sequences in this sample as well. The J gene is TRBJ1-1, the V gene TRBV5-1; D ambiguous. Trimming left V 0 bases short and J 2 bases short, with 5 bases between. The CDR3 is 13 amino acids. Germline CDR1 SGHRS, CDR2 YFSETQ. The CDR3 loop reads CASSLAGNTEAFF. For the CDR3, the DNA is TGCGCCAGCAGCTTGGCGGGAAACACTGAAGCTTTCTTT.

Note on this clone: Other DNA sequences in the same sample also yield this CDR3. V is TRBV9 and J is TRBJ2-1; 11 bases are a match to TRBD2. Trimming cost V 2 bases and J 6 bases; bases outside gene matches: 4. Per the germline V gene, CDR1 is SGDLS and CDR2 is YYNGEE. This CDR3 comprises 15 residues. In DNA, the CDR3 is TGTGCCAGCAGCGTCACTAGCGGGGGTTTCAATGAGCAGTTCTTC. Translated: CASSVTSGGFNEQFF. Using reference TRBV9 and TRBJ2-1 for the parts outside the CDR3, the full variable domain is DSGVTQTPKHLITATGQRVTLRCSPRSGDLSVYWYQQSLDQGLQFLIQYYNGEERAKGNILERFSAQQFPDLHSELNLSSLELGDSALYFCASSVTSGGFNEQFFGPGTRLTVL.

The chain carries TRBV29-1 and TRBJ2-5; D perhaps matches TRBD2 (6 bases). The CDR3 has 13 amino acids. The germline CDR1 and CDR2 sequences are SQVTM and ANQGSEA. The ends were cut back, 3 bases at V and 2 bases at J, with 10 bases in the middle. CDR3 residues: CSVENGGQETQYF. CDR3 nucleotides: TGCAGCGTTGAGAACGGAGGGCAAGAGACCCAGTACTTC.

This clone has just a few counts. The rearrangement joins TRBV15 to TRBJ2-3, with D uncertain. Trimming removed 1 base from V and 1 base from J, with 15 bases in between. This CDR3 region has 17 residues. Germline values: CDR1 LNHNV, CDR2 YYDKDF (reference sequence). The CDR3 bases are TGTGCCACCAGCAGAGCTCTGAGTTGGTTAGGCACAGATACGCAGTATTTT. Its translation: CATSRALSWLGTDTQYF.

V usage is TRBV4-1 and J usage is TRBJ2-5; perhaps TRBD1 as D (6 bases). The CDR3 has 16 amino acids. Per the germline V gene, CDR1 is MGHRA and CDR2 is YSYEKL. V was clipped by 4 bases and J by 1 base, with 16 bases between them. This CDR3 reads CASSPGTSFAQETQYF. Written as DNA, the CDR3 is TGCGCCAGCAGCCCCGGGACATCGTTTGCCCAAGAGACCCAGTACTTC.

The chain is built from TRBV7-3 and TRBJ1-5; no clear D. The germline V and J ends were trimmed by 5 bases and 4 bases, with 12 bases remaining between them. CDR3 length equals 14 residues. CDR1 is SGHTA and CDR2 is FQGTGA in the germline V gene. The CDR3 nucleotides are TGTGCCAGCAGCGCGCTGACGGGGAATCAGCCCCAGCATTTT. It yields the protein CASSALTGNQPQHF.

This chain links TRBV29-1 with TRBJ1-1; D not certain. The CDR3 runs 13 residues. Germline assignment: CDR1 SQVTM and CDR2 ANQGSEA. Trimming took off 7 bases at V and 0 bases at J, with 12 bases between the two ends. CDR3 bases: TGCAGCGCTCGGTGGGCCCTGAACACTGAAGCTTTCTTT. This gives the protein CSARWALNTEAFF.

The chain has TRBV7-8 and TRBJ2-5, with D perhaps TRBD2 (5 bases). Trimming pared 8 bases from V and 11 bases from J, leaving 15 bases between. Per germline, CDR1 SGHVS and CDR2 FQNEAQ. The CDR3 consists of 11 residues. CDR3 protein: CASANAGNQYF. Here the CDR3 DNA reads TGTGCCAGCGCCAACGCGGGTAATCAGTACTTC.

The genes are TRBV7-9 and TRBJ2-1; 8 nucleotides match TRBD1. The J segment lost 16 bases and the V segment lost 5 bases, leaving 7 bases of the junction unmatched. The CDR3 extends over 11 amino acids. CDR1 and CDR2 (germline): SEHNR, FQNEAQ (reference sequence). In DNA form, the CDR3 reads TGTGCCAGCAGCCCGGGACAGGAGGAATTCTTC. This translates into CASSPGQEEFF.

This chain links TRBV5-1 with TRBJ1-1, with 10 bases lining up with TRBD1. J lost 1 base, V lost 0 bases, and 6 bases had no gene match. The CDR3 contains 17 residues. Germline CDR1 and CDR2: SGHRS and YFSETQ. The CDR3 bases are TGCGCCAGCAGCTTGGCCGGGACAGGGGCAACGAACACTGAAGCTTTCTTT. Translating gives CASSLAGTGATNTEAFF.